This entry lists 4 T cell receptor beta chains sequenced from one sample in a study of diagnostic markers for celiac disease. TCRdb reprocessed the reads, keeping one entry per CDR3 protein, no DNA. This listing includes about 5,600 distinct CDR3 sequences. Sequencing was done on a sample of either unsorted cells or a sorted T cell fraction (not recorded which). These receptors came from a human donor. This table probably holds off-target reads from a library built for another chain.

The chain combines TRBV9 with TRBJ1-2; TCRdb gives TRBD1 as the D gene, but with no DNA this cannot be confirmed. CDR3 length equals 13 residues. Germline-derived CDR1 and CDR2 are SGDLS and YYNGEE. The CDR3 region is CASVGQWTNGYTF.

The chain joins TRBV3-1 to TRBJ1-2. Germline CDR1 LGHDT, CDR2 YNNKEL (reference sequence). The CDR3 has 12 amino acids. The CDR3 region is CASSQGTVGYTF.

This chain uses TRBV12-3 or TRBV12-4 with TRBJ1-5; there is no DNA to check the TCRdb D call of TRBD1. This CDR3 region has 17 residues. CDR3 residues: CASSLTHRDRRNQPQHF.

The chain joins TRBV5-1 to TRBJ1-1; TCRdb's D call, TRBD1, is unchecked because there is no DNA. Germline assignment: CDR1 SGHRS and CDR2 YFSETQ. The CDR3 runs to 14 residues. The CDR3 reads CASSLDRWDTEAFF.